Listed below are T cell receptor beta chains from one sample, sequenced in a study of blood T cell repertoires in COVID-19. Here immunoSEQ multiplex PCR was the method, and the copy in TCRdb shows in-frame clones only, minus some. Seen here are around 210,000 clones, approximately 85% observed once, and the top ten hold 4.5% to 5.5%. Sample: peripheral blood. The receptors shown here come from a man aged 50 or older with COVID-19, enrolled during active disease. The CDR3 runs from the conserved cysteine through the conserved F or W. D genes are given only for firm matches. Only some rows state a clone size, as once, few, many or a class for expanded clones.

V gene	J gene	clone size	D gene	CDR3 protein	CDR3 DNA
TRBV19	TRBJ1-1	-	TRBD1	CASSKQGDTEAFF	TGTGCCAGTAGTAAGCAGGGGGACACTGAAGCTTTCTTT
TRBV27	TRBJ1-6	few	-	CASTAIPVRANSPLHF	TGTGCCAGCACCGCAATCCCCGTTAGAGCTAATTCACCCCTCCACTTT
TRBV5-1	TRBJ2-7	-	TRBD1	CATRPRDRGTEQYF	TGCGCCACCCGACCGAGGGACAGGGGGACCGAGCAGTACTTC
TRBV19	TRBJ1-4	-	-	CASSLTDLKTNEKLFF	TGTGCCAGTAGCCTGACCGACTTGAAGACTAATGAAAAACTGTTTTTT
TRBV12-3/TRBV12-4	TRBJ1-2	-	-	CASRSSGGYTF	TGTGCCAGCAGATCCTCGGGGGGCTACACCTTC
TRBV7-9	TRBJ2-4	once	TRBD1	CASSPRVTGGNIQYF	TGTGCCAGCAGCCCGCGGGTAACAGGGGGCAACATTCAGTACTTC
TRBV11-3	TRBJ2-2	-	TRBD1	CASSLFSRGQTGELFF	TGTGCCAGCAGCTTATTCTCCAGGGGGCAAACCGGGGAGCTGTTTTTT
TRBV11-2	TRBJ2-7	-	-	CASSLDFNSRYEQYF	TGTGCCAGCAGCTTAGATTTTAACAGTCGCTACGAGCAGTACTTC
TRBV27	TRBJ1-2	-	TRBD1	CASRQQGTYGYTF	TGTGCCAGCAGGCAACAGGGGACCTATGGCTACACCTTC
TRBV24-1	TRBJ2-3	few	-	CATSDLMHSGTDTQYF	TGTGCCACCAGTGATTTGATGCACTCTGGCACAGATACGCAGTATTTT
TRBV7-9	TRBJ1-2	-	-	CASSQQGWDGYTF	TGTGCCAGCAGTCAACAGGGATGGGATGGCTACACCTTC
TRBV5-1	TRBJ2-7	once	TRBD1	CASSLEGQGYEQYF	TGCGCCAGCAGCTTGGAGGGACAGGGTTACGAGCAGTACTTC
TRBV9	TRBJ2-3	-	TRBD1	CASSAPGTGGADTQYF	TGTGCCAGCAGCGCGCCCGGGACAGGGGGGGCAGATACGCAGTATTTT
TRBV11-2	TRBJ2-1	-	-	CASKGGNEQFF	TGTGCCAGCAAAGGGGGCAATGAGCAGTTCTTC
TRBV29-1	TRBJ2-1	-	TRBD1	CSVARDRNNEQFF	TGCAGCGTCGCCCGGGACAGAAACAATGAGCAGTTCTTC
TRBV11-2	TRBJ1-1	-	-	CASSQDRYSLTSGAFF	TGTGCCAGCAGCCAAGACCGTTACAGCCTGACAAGCGGAGCTTTCTTT
TRBV19	TRBJ1-6	-	TRBD1	CASTYDRAQSPLHF	TGTGCCAGTACTTATGACAGGGCGCAATCACCCCTCCACTTT
TRBV4-2	TRBJ2-3	-	TRBD1	CASSQAWTGPTNTQYF	TGTGCCAGCAGCCAAGCTTGGACAGGACCCACAAATACGCAGTATTTT
TRBV6-5	TRBJ1-1	-	TRBD1	CASSLAGGGRGAFF	TGTGCCAGCAGCCTGGCAGGGGGCGGCCGGGGAGCTTTCTTT